Listed below are T cell receptor beta chains from one sample, sequenced in a study of blood T cell repertoires in COVID-19. This table comes from immunoSEQ multiplex PCR, and its TCRdb copy is limited to in-frame clones, with some not included. The table lists fewer than 300,000 clones, 85% of them singletons. Sequenced: peripheral blood. These receptors all come from a human donor in a cohort sampled during active COVID-19. The CDR3 runs from the conserved cysteine through the conserved F or W. Fields, in order: clone size, J gene, V gene, D gene, CDR3 protein, CDR3 DNA. A D gene is named only where the DNA matches it firmly. Expanded clones get a size class; other rows say once, few or many, or leave the size out.

abundance: .
j_gene: TRBJ2-5
v_gene: TRBV7-2
d_gene: TRBD2
CDR3aa: CASKGSGSGTETQYF
CDR3nt: TGTGCCAGCAAGGGTTCAGGTAGCGGGACGGAGACCCAGTACTTC

abundance: .
j_gene: TRBJ1-5
v_gene: TRBV7-9
d_gene: .
CDR3aa: CASSPDSHNQPQHF
CDR3nt: TGTGCCAGCAGCCCCGACAGTCACAATCAGCCCCAGCATTTT

abundance: .
j_gene: TRBJ2-1
v_gene: TRBV5-1
d_gene: .
CDR3aa: CASSSSGDLFYNEQFF
CDR3nt: TGCGCCAGCAGCTCCAGCGGAGATCTCTTCTACAATGAGCAGTTCTTC

abundance: .
j_gene: TRBJ1-1
v_gene: TRBV6-5
d_gene: .
CDR3aa: CASSLRWTEIYTEAFF
CDR3nt: TGTGCCAGCAGTTTACGATGGACAGAGATTTACACTGAAGCTTTCTTT

abundance: .
j_gene: TRBJ2-1
v_gene: TRBV5-1
d_gene: .
CDR3aa: CASSLGQGRSYNEQFF
CDR3nt: TGCGCCAGCAGCTTGGGTCAGGGGAGATCCTACAATGAGCAGTTCTTC

abundance: .
j_gene: TRBJ2-7
v_gene: TRBV5-6
d_gene: TRBD2
CDR3aa: CASSFARVSGRLSYEQYF
CDR3nt: TGTGCCAGCAGCTTCGCCAGGGTCAGCGGGAGATTATCCTACGAGCAGTACTTC

abundance: .
j_gene: TRBJ1-2
v_gene: TRBV28
d_gene: .
CDR3aa: CASRQLLYGYTF
CDR3nt: TGTGCCAGCAGGCAGCTACTATATGGCTACACCTTC

abundance: .
j_gene: TRBJ1-5
v_gene: TRBV19
d_gene: TRBD1
CDR3aa: CASSPPGQGRQPQHF
CDR3nt: TGTGCCAGTAGTCCCCCGGGACAGGGTCGTCAGCCCCAGCATTTT

abundance: .
j_gene: TRBJ1-1
v_gene: TRBV5-1
d_gene: TRBD1
CDR3aa: CASSFSGQVSMGSRTEAFF
CDR3nt: TGCGCCAGCAGCTTTTCGGGACAGGTGTCAATGGGGAGTAGGACTGAAGCTTTCTTT

abundance: .
j_gene: TRBJ2-5
v_gene: TRBV6-1
d_gene: TRBD2
CDR3aa: CASSEVSPGAGGPRGETQYF
CDR3nt: TGTGCCAGCAGTGAAGTATCTCCTGGAGCGGGAGGGCCGAGGGGAGAGACCCAGTACTTC

abundance: .
j_gene: TRBJ2-5
v_gene: TRBV7-2
d_gene: TRBD1
CDR3aa: CASSLQQGSETQYF
CDR3nt: TGTGCCAGCAGCTTACAACAGGGGTCGGAGACCCAGTACTTC

abundance: once
j_gene: TRBJ1-1
v_gene: TRBV6-5
d_gene: .
CDR3aa: CASSYGGWTEAFF
CDR3nt: TGTGCCAGCAGTTACGGGGGGTGGACTGAAGCTTTCTTT

abundance: .
j_gene: TRBJ1-1
v_gene: TRBV7-2
d_gene: .
CDR3aa: CASSPGAGMNTEAFF
CDR3nt: TGTGCCAGCAGCCCTGGGGCAGGGATGAACACTGAAGCTTTCTTT

abundance: .
j_gene: TRBJ2-7
v_gene: TRBV29-1
d_gene: TRBD2
CDR3aa: CSGLTSGRGVGHEQYF
CDR3nt: TGCAGCGGTTTGACTAGCGGGAGGGGAGTTGGGCACGAGCAGTACTTC

abundance: .
j_gene: TRBJ2-3
v_gene: TRBV27
d_gene: TRBD2
CDR3aa: CASSFAGGTDTQYF
CDR3nt: TGTGCCAGCAGTTTTGCGGGAGGGACAGATACGCAGTATTTT

abundance: .
j_gene: TRBJ2-1
v_gene: TRBV11-3
d_gene: .
CDR3aa: CASSWAGGNEQFF
CDR3nt: TGTGCCAGCAGCTGGGCCGGTGGGAATGAGCAGTTCTTC

abundance: .
j_gene: TRBJ2-3
v_gene: TRBV9
d_gene: .
CDR3aa: CASSVLGSSDTQYF
CDR3nt: TGTGCCAGCAGCGTACTCGGGAGTAGTGATACGCAGTATTTT

abundance: .
j_gene: TRBJ2-7
v_gene: TRBV5-4
d_gene: TRBD2
CDR3aa: CASSSRLAGVEQYF
CDR3nt: TGTGCCAGCAGCTCGAGACTAGCGGGTGTTGAGCAGTACTTC

abundance: .
j_gene: TRBJ1-1
v_gene: TRBV19
d_gene: TRBD1
CDR3aa: CASSVQGVRTEAFF
CDR3nt: TGTGCCAGTAGTGTCCAGGGGGTGAGAACTGAAGCTTTCTTT

abundance: .
j_gene: TRBJ1-2
v_gene: TRBV2
d_gene: .
CDR3aa: CASSEMRTANYGYTF
CDR3nt: TGTGCCAGCAGTGAAATGAGGACAGCGAACTATGGCTACACCTTC

abundance: .
j_gene: TRBJ2-7
v_gene: TRBV2
d_gene: .
CDR3aa: CASTRRDPIYEQYF
CDR3nt: TGTGCCAGCACCCGGCGGGACCCGATCTACGAGCAGTACTTC

abundance: .
j_gene: TRBJ2-1
v_gene: TRBV6-2/TRBV6-3
d_gene: TRBD2
CDR3aa: CASSQLSGRLGQFF
CDR3nt: TGTGCCAGCAGCCAACTCAGCGGGAGGCTCGGGCAGTTCTTC

abundance: .
j_gene: TRBJ2-2
v_gene: TRBV2
d_gene: .
CDR3aa: CASSAVQGTGELFF
CDR3nt: TGTGCCAGCAGTGCGGTACAGGGAACCGGGGAGCTGTTTTTT

abundance: .
j_gene: TRBJ2-1
v_gene: TRBV19
d_gene: TRBD2
CDR3aa: CASSLSGHLTSGRYNEQFF
CDR3nt: TGTGCCAGTAGTCTCTCTGGACACTTAACTAGCGGGAGGTATAATGAGCAGTTCTTC

abundance: .
j_gene: TRBJ2-7
v_gene: TRBV5-6
d_gene: .
CDR3aa: CASSRRGGAYEQYF
CDR3nt: TGTGCCAGCAGCCGACGAGGCGGCGCCTACGAGCAGTACTTC

abundance: few
j_gene: TRBJ2-1
v_gene: TRBV2
d_gene: TRBD1
CDR3aa: CARLRQGAGNEQFF
CDR3nt: TGTGCCAGACTAAGACAGGGGGCGGGCAATGAGCAGTTCTTC

abundance: .
j_gene: TRBJ2-1
v_gene: TRBV27
d_gene: TRBD1
CDR3aa: CASSPWTGGGSYNEQFF
CDR3nt: TGTGCCAGCAGTCCCTGGACAGGGGGAGGGTCCTACAATGAGCAGTTCTTC

abundance: .
j_gene: TRBJ1-4
v_gene: TRBV19
d_gene: TRBD1
CDR3aa: CATEVPPGQGSQKLFF
CDR3nt: TGTGCCACCGAGGTTCCGCCGGGACAGGGATCTCAAAAACTGTTTTTT

abundance: .
j_gene: TRBJ2-1
v_gene: TRBV2
d_gene: TRBD1
CDR3aa: CASSGQGSYNEQFF
CDR3nt: TGTGCCAGCAGCGGACAGGGTTCCTACAATGAGCAGTTCTTC

abundance: .
j_gene: TRBJ2-6
v_gene: TRBV18
d_gene: .
CDR3aa: CASSPVTGLGAGGANVLTF
CDR3nt: TGTGCCAGCTCACCGGTGACAGGCCTGGGGGCAGGAGGGGCCAACGTCCTGACTTTC

abundance: .
j_gene: TRBJ2-1
v_gene: TRBV12-5
d_gene: .
CDR3aa: CASGSGGGLNEQFF
CDR3nt: TGTGCTAGTGGGTCGGGTGGGGGCCTCAATGAGCAGTTCTTC

abundance: once
j_gene: TRBJ2-7
v_gene: TRBV7-8
d_gene: TRBD1
CDR3aa: CASSLGSGGPYEQYF
CDR3nt: TGTGCCAGCAGCTTAGGGTCAGGGGGCCCGTACGAGCAGTACTTC

abundance: .
j_gene: TRBJ2-5
v_gene: TRBV7-9
d_gene: TRBD1
CDR3aa: CASSLGQGIQETQYF
CDR3nt: TGTGCCAGCAGCTTGGGACAGGGGATTCAAGAGACCCAGTACTTC

abundance: .
j_gene: TRBJ2-1
v_gene: TRBV5-1
d_gene: .
CDR3aa: CASSVPGLTGNEQFF
CDR3nt: TGCGCCAGCAGCGTTCCGGGACTTACAGGCAATGAGCAGTTCTTC

abundance: once
j_gene: TRBJ2-3
v_gene: TRBV27
d_gene: TRBD2
CDR3aa: CASKEAGLPHRSYF
CDR3nt: TGTGCCAGCAAGGAAGCGGGACTACCGCACCGGTCGTATTTT

abundance: few
j_gene: TRBJ1-4
v_gene: TRBV7-9
d_gene: .
CDR3aa: CASSYGRGNEKLFF
CDR3nt: TGTGCCAGCAGCTACGGACGGGGTAATGAAAAACTGTTTTTT

abundance: .
j_gene: TRBJ2-7
v_gene: TRBV5-1
d_gene: TRBD2
CDR3aa: CASTWTSSILSYEQYF
CDR3nt: TGCGCCAGCACCTGGACTAGCTCGATCCTTTCCTACGAGCAGTACTTC

abundance: .
j_gene: TRBJ1-1
v_gene: TRBV12-3/TRBV12-4
d_gene: .
CDR3aa: CASSFREDTEAFF
CDR3nt: TGTGCCAGCAGTTTCAGGGAGGACACTGAAGCTTTCTTT

abundance: .
j_gene: TRBJ1-1
v_gene: TRBV28
d_gene: TRBD1
CDR3aa: CASSPGQVRRAFF
CDR3nt: TGTGCCAGCAGTCCTGGACAGGTGCGGAGAGCTTTCTTT

abundance: .
j_gene: TRBJ2-3
v_gene: TRBV2
d_gene: TRBD2
CDR3aa: CASTGTSGFTDTQYF
CDR3nt: TGTGCCAGCACCGGGACTAGCGGATTCACAGATACGCAGTATTTT

abundance: .
j_gene: TRBJ2-7
v_gene: TRBV27
d_gene: .
CDR3aa: CASSLEGGPYEQYF
CDR3nt: TGTGCCAGCAGTCTTGAGGGCGGACCTTACGAGCAGTACTTC

abundance: .
j_gene: TRBJ2-7
v_gene: TRBV11-2
d_gene: .
CDR3aa: CASSLPQGQQYF
CDR3nt: TGTGCCAGCAGCTTGCCACAGGGACAACAGTACTTC

abundance: .
j_gene: TRBJ2-1
v_gene: TRBV11-3
d_gene: TRBD1
CDR3aa: CASSLTGGEQFF
CDR3nt: TGTGCCAGCAGCTTGACAGGGGGCGAGCAGTTCTTC

abundance: .
j_gene: TRBJ2-7
v_gene: TRBV29-1
d_gene: TRBD1
CDR3aa: CSAGTGAGNEQYF
CDR3nt: TGCAGCGCCGGGACAGGGGCGGGAAACGAGCAGTACTTC